This TCR beta chain was identified in a study of blood T cell repertoires in COVID-19. Overall study context: Material from acute and convalescent COVID-19 was sourced from the United States, Italy and Spain. PBMCs, B-cell-depleted T cells, or T cells provided the cDNA or gDNA that made up the material.

In the original workflow: Reference gene primers were amplified, and this amplification served to estimate nucleated cell counts. Profiling relied on immunoSEQ multiplex PCR, and the TCRdb table lists in-frame clones only, not all of them. The V and J calls and clone size come from that table; D and trimming were worked out from the DNA. The table records around 150,000 clones, 88% of them present only once. The sample consisted of peripheral blood. The clonotype was recovered from a man between 60 and 75 years old with active or convalescent COVID-19.

The CDR3 DNA reads TGTGCCAGCAGCCAAGATCCGGCGGAGGCCACTGAAGCTTTCTTT. Amino acids: CASSQDPAEATEAFF. The rearrangement links TRBV14 to TRBJ1-1; D call uncertain. Looked up from germline, CDR1 is SGHDN and CDR2 is FVKESK. The V end lost 0 bases, the J end lost 4 bases, and 12 bases lay between the germline ends. CDR3 length: 15 amino acids.